What follows are 10 T cell receptor beta chains derived from one specimen sequenced in a study of identical twins. MiXCR, applied by TCRdb to the 5' RACE reads, yields one record per CDR3 protein. The table has about 890,000 distinct CDR3 sequences, 9% to 15% seen once. This sample also appeared in a second study, on yellow fever vaccine responses in identical twins.

The sample taken for sequencing was PBMCs. These receptors came from a woman aged 18 to 35 in good health.

The chain uses TRBV24-1 and TRBJ2-3; a possible D gene is TRBD2 (5 bases). The germline CDR1 and CDR2 sequences are KGHDR and SFDVKD. The CDR3 runs to 13 residues. Trimming pared 5 bases from V and 6 bases from J, leaving 11 bases between. CDR3 DNA sequence: TGTGCCACCAGTGGGGAGATTTTCGATACGCAGTATTTT. It yields the protein CATSGEIFDTQYF.

The sample holds a few counts of this clonotype. The chain employs TRBV11-2 and TRBJ2-1, with TRBD2 identical over 7 bases. Germline loops: CDR1 SGHAT, CDR2 FQNNGV. V dropped 4 bases and J dropped 5; count of bases not matched to a gene: 20. The CDR3 loop spans 19 amino acids. The chain's CDR3 is CASSSMQVLLGRVDNEQFF. CDR3 nucleotide sequence: TGTGCCAGCAGCTCTATGCAGGTCCTACTTGGGAGGGTGGACAATGAGCAGTTCTTC.

The V gene is TRBV5-1, the J gene TRBJ2-3, with D perhaps TRBD2 (5 bases). V was pared by 4 bases and J by 4 bases, with 16 bases between. The CDR3 extends over 15 amino acids. Per germline, CDR1 SGHRS and CDR2 YFSETQ. CDR3: CASSPTGTRADTQYF. CDR3 DNA: TGCGCCAGCAGCCCAACGGGAACAAGGGCAGATACGCAGTATTTT.

The J gene is TRBJ2-3, the V gene TRBV12-3 or TRBV12-4, with TRBD2 matching 11 bases. V shed 5 bases, J shed 5 bases, and the junction held 6 bases outside the gene matches. The CDR3 loop spans 15 amino acids. This CDR3 is CASSDSGRAGDTQYF. The CDR3 coding sequence is TGTGCCAGCAGTGATAGCGGGAGGGCAGGAGATACGCAGTATTTT.

The chain recombines TRBV2 with TRBJ2-7, with D possibly TRBD2 on 5 matching bases. The length of the CDR3 is 15 residues. Looked up from germline, CDR1 is SNHLY and CDR2 is FYNNEI. Trimming cost V 6 bases and J 2 bases, with 17 bases left between them. Written as DNA, the CDR3 is TGTGCCAGCAGACCAGATCTGGGAGTCCCCTACGAGCAGTACTTC. Encoded protein: CASRPDLGVPYEQYF. The full variable domain, in which reference TRBV2 and TRBJ2-7 provide the parts outside the CDR3, is EPEVTQTPSHQVTQMGQEVILRCVPISNHLYFYWYRQILGQKVEFLVSFYNNEISEKSEIFDDQFSVERPDGSNFTLKIRSTKLEDSAMYFCASRPDLGVPYEQYFGPGTRLTVT.

This clonotype was recorded a few times. This chain joins TRBV9 and TRBJ2-3; D might be TRBD1 (6 bases). Trimming shortened V by 0 bases and J by 6 bases, and 17 bases separated the two germline ends. The CDR3 runs 16 residues. Germline lookup yields CDR1 SGDLS and CDR2 YYNGEE. CDR3 DNA sequence: TGTGCCAGCAGCGTAGAACCCGGGTCCCAGGGGGATACGCAGTATTTT. It translates to CASSVEPGSQGDTQYF.

The chain employs TRBV6-5 and TRBJ2-7; D is possibly TRBD1 or TRBD2 (5 bases each). The CDR3 sequence is 14 residues long. CDR1 and CDR2 (germline): MNHEY, SVGAGI. V was clipped by 4 bases and J by 0 bases, with 10 bases between them. Here the CDR3 reads CASSWGSSSYEQYF. The CDR3 DNA reads TGTGCCAGCAGTTGGGGGTCCAGCTCCTACGAGCAGTACTTC.

This clonotype was observed many times. The chain combines TRBV28 with TRBJ1-1, with a possible D match to TRBD1 (6 bases). Looked up from germline, CDR1 is MDHEN and CDR2 is SYDVKM. This CDR3 is built from 14 residues. Between the trimmed V and J ends, which lost 3 bases and 1 base, there was a span of 9 bases. CDR3: CASSLGTTNTEAFF. The CDR3 DNA follows: TGTGCCAGCAGTTTGGGGACAACGAACACTGAAGCTTTCTTT.

Only a few counts were recorded for this clonotype. The chain uses TRBV29-1 and TRBJ2-7; 8 bases agree with TRBD1. CDR3 size: 11 residues. From germline, CDR1 is SQVTM and CDR2 ANQGSEA. V was pared by 0 bases and J by 11 bases, with 3 bases of the junction left unmatched. For the CDR3, the DNA is TGCAGCGTTGAAGAACTGGGACAGGAGTACTTC. Residues: CSVEELGQEYF.

V and J are TRBV3-1 and TRBJ2-3; no reliable D call. Deletions cut 4 bases from V and 3 bases from J, with 23 bases between. The CDR3 spans 18 residues. The germline gives CDR1 LGHDT, CDR2 YNNKEL (reference sequence). CDR3 DNA: TGTGCCAGCAGCCCGAAAGTAACCCTAGTTAAGGGTACAGATACGCAGTATTTT. The encoded protein is CASSPKVTLVKGTDTQYF.